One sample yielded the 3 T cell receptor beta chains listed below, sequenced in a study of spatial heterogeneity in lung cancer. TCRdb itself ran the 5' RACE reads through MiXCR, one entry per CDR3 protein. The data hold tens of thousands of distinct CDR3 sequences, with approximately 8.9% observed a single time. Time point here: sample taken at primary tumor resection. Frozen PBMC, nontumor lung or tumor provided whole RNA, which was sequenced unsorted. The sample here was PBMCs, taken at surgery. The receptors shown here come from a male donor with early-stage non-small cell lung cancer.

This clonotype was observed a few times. The CDR3 sequence: CAVRDSQEKLFF. CDR3 DNA: TGTGCCGTTCGGGACAGTCAGGAAAAACTGTTTTTT. The gene calls are TRBV28 and TRBJ1-4; TRBD1 agrees at 7 bases. Per germline, CDR1 MDHEN and CDR2 SYDVKM. CDR3 length equals 12 residues. J lost 8 bases, V lost 11 bases, and 8 bases had no gene match.

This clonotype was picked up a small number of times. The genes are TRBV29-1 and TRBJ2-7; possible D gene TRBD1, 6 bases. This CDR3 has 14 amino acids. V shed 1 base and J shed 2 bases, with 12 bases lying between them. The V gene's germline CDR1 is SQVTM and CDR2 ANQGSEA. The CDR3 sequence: CSVEAPQGTYEQYF. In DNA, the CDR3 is TGCAGCGTTGAAGCACCGCAGGGGACCTACGAGCAGTACTTC.

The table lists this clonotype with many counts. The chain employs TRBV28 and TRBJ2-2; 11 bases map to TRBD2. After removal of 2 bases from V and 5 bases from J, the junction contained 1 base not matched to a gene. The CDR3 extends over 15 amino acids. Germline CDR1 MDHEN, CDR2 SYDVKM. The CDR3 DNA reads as TGTGCCAGCAGTTTACTAGCGGGAGGTACCGGGGAGCTGTTTTTT. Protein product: CASSLLAGGTGELFF.